The 26 T cell receptor beta chains below were found in one sample sequenced in a study of blood T cell repertoires in COVID-19. Only in-frame clones appear in the TCRdb table, and some are missing; sequencing was by immunoSEQ multiplex PCR. The sample lists some 190,000 clones, nearly 80% seen once, with over 13% in the top ten. Material: PBMCs or T cells enriched from blood (not recorded which). These receptors all stem from a man in his 60s who had been exposed to COVID-19.

The chain uses TRBV30 and TRBJ2-7; 14 bases map to TRBD2. The germline V gene has CDR1 GTSNPN and CDR2 SVGIG (reference sequence). J was trimmed by 3 bases and V by 1 base; bases with no gene match: 8. CDR3 length equals 17 residues. CDR3 DNA: TGTGCCTGGAGTGGCGAACCCGGGACTAGCGGGAGCTACGAGCAGTACTTC. It translates to CAWSGEPGTSGSYEQYF.

The rearrangement joins TRBV7-8 to TRBJ2-7; 9 bases line up with TRBD1. The trim removed 1 base at V and 3 bases at J, leaving 10 bases unmatched. Germline values: CDR1 SGHVS, CDR2 FQNEAQ. The CDR3 runs to 17 residues. The chain's CDR3 is CASSLEGFGTGIYEQYF. For the CDR3, the DNA is TGTGCCAGCAGCTTAGAAGGGTTTGGGACAGGGATCTACGAGCAGTACTTC.

The J gene is TRBJ1-1, the V gene TRBV28; D may be TRBD1 (6 bases). V dropped 2 bases and J dropped 6 bases, with 22 bases sitting between them. CDR3 length: 17 amino acids. The V gene's germline CDR1 is MDHEN and CDR2 SYDVKM. This CDR3 reads CASSLRVRGVVGAEAFF. CDR3 DNA sequence: TGTGCCAGCAGTTTAAGGGTCAGGGGAGTAGTTGGCGCTGAAGCTTTCTTT. Full variable domain (rest looked up from reference TRBV28 and TRBJ1-1): DVKVTQSSRYLVKRTGEKVFLECVQDMDHENMFWYRQDPGLGLRLIYFSYDVKMKEKGDIPEGYSVSREKKERFSLILESASTNQTSMYLCASSLRVRGVVGAEAFFGQGTRLTVV.

This chain connects TRBV27 to TRBJ1-1; 9 bases align to TRBD1. The V and J ends lost 3 bases and 8 bases, in that order; junction bases with no gene match: 1. Germline V gene sequence: CDR1 MNHEY, CDR2 SMNVEV (reference sequence). The CDR3 is 12 amino acids. CDR3 DNA: TGTGCCAGCAGTTTCGGGACAGGGGAAGCTTTCTTT. Its protein is CASSFGTGEAFF.

V and J are TRBV30 and TRBJ1-5, with D maybe TRBD1 (5 bases). This CDR3 comprises 16 residues. V gave up 0 bases and J gave up 0 bases, with 12 bases separating them. Looked up from germline, CDR1 is GTSNPN and CDR2 is SVGIG (reference sequence). The CDR3: CAWSVPGSYSNQPQHF. For the CDR3, the DNA is TGTGCCTGGAGTGTCCCAGGGTCATATAGCAATCAGCCCCAGCATTTT.

CDR3 DNA sequence: TGTGCCAGCAGCTTGTCCATACAGATGAGCGGCTACACCTTC. It specifies CASSLSIQMSGYTF. The gene calls are TRBV5-4 and TRBJ1-2, with no clear D. Germline CDR1 SGHNT, CDR2 YYREEE (reference sequence). The CDR3 totals 14 residues. The V end lost 1 base, the J end lost 8 bases, and 15 bases lay between the germline ends.

The rearrangement uses TRBV15 and TRBJ1-5; D ambiguous. The CDR3 spans 15 residues. Germline V gives CDR1 LNHNV, CDR2 YYDKDF (reference sequence). Trimming stripped 2 bases from V and 4 bases from J, with 12 bases between. For the CDR3, the DNA is TGTGCCACCAGCAGAACCTACGGAGGGAATCAGCCCCAGCATTTT. Amino acids: CATSRTYGGNQPQHF.

The genes are TRBV5-1 and TRBJ1-2, with 11 bases identical to TRBD1. This CDR3 comprises 13 residues. Looked up from germline, CDR1 is SGHRS and CDR2 is YFSETQ. With V trimmed by 5 bases and J by 11 bases, 8 bases remained unmatched. Here the CDR3 reads CASRPGTGGMYTF. As DNA, the CDR3 is TGCGCCAGCAGGCCCGGGACAGGGGGAATGTACACCTTC.

This clone was seen only once. CDR3: CASSLRGEGDGSTYNEQFF. The CDR3 DNA follows: TGTGCCAGCAGCTTAAGAGGTGAGGGGGACGGCTCCACCTACAATGAGCAGTTCTTC. J is TRBJ2-1 and V is TRBV7-3, with D perhaps matching TRBD1 (6 bases). Germline V gene lookup returns CDR1 SGHTA and CDR2 FQGTGA. Trimming removed 1 base at V and 2 bases at J, with 21 bases between. This CDR3 has 19 amino acids.

The J gene is TRBJ2-6, the V gene TRBV18; D possibly corresponds to TRBD1 (6 bases). The CDR3 totals 18 residues. V was clipped by 6 bases and J by 0 bases, with 18 bases between them. CDR1 KGHSH and CDR2 LQKENI come from the germline V gene. CDR3 nucleotides: TGTGCCAGCTCTCGCCCGCCAGGGGCCCTCTCTGGGGCCAACGTCCTGACTTTC. Translating gives CASSRPPGALSGANVLTF.

The rearrangement uses TRBV21-1 and TRBJ1-4. TRBV21-1 is a documented pseudogene. CDR3 length: 16 residues. The CDR3 is CASSCMGGGRNEKLFF. In DNA, the CDR3 is TGTGCCAGCAGCTGCATGGGCGGGGGAAGGAACGAAAAACTGTTTTTT.

V usage is TRBV27 and J usage is TRBJ2-7, with D possibly matching TRBD2 (5 bases). The germline V gene encodes CDR1 MNHEY and CDR2 SMNVEV (reference sequence). Between the trimmed V and J ends, which lost 5 bases and 0 bases, there was a span of 11 bases. The CDR3 is 14 amino acids. DNA of the CDR3: TGTGCCAGCAGTGGACGGGGTCACTCCTACGAGCAGTACTTC. Translated: CASSGRGHSYEQYF.

This rearrangement joins TRBV9 to TRBJ2-1, with 7 bases that match TRBD2. CDR3 length equals 16 residues. Germline V gives CDR1 SGDLS, CDR2 YYNGEE. V shed 4 bases, J shed 3 bases, and the junction held 10 bases outside the gene matches. In DNA form, the CDR3 reads TGTGCCAGCAGCACAATAGCGGGCTCCAACTACAATGAGCAGTTCTTC. Protein product: CASSTIAGSNYNEQFF.

V gene TRBV3-1 (or the pseudogene TRBV3-2) combines with J gene TRBJ1-2; TRBD1 might be the D (6 bases). CDR3 size: 12 residues. The germline gives CDR1 LGHDT, CDR2 YNNKEL (reference sequence). V was trimmed by 4 bases and J by 13 bases, leaving 16 bases between them. CDR3 residues: CASSREQGGITF. The DNA of the CDR3 is TGTGCCAGCAGCCGAGAACAGGGTGGAATCACCTTC.

The V and J genes are TRBV18 and TRBJ1-2, with 7 bases that match TRBD1. This CDR3 comprises 13 residues. Germline loops: CDR1 KGHSH, CDR2 LQKENI. With V trimmed by 6 bases and J by 4 bases, 5 bases remained unmatched. The CDR3 is CASSPTGPYGYTF. CDR3 sequence (DNA): TGTGCCAGCTCGCCGACAGGGCCCTATGGCTACACCTTC.

The chain is built from TRBV9 and TRBJ2-2, with D possibly being TRBD1 (5 bases). Trimming took off 0 bases at V and 8 bases at J, with 14 bases between the two ends. Germline V CDR1 and CDR2: SGDLS, YYNGEE. There are 15 residues in the CDR3. Here the CDR3 reads CASSVAPQDPGELFF. The CDR3 nucleotides read TGTGCCAGCAGCGTAGCCCCACAGGACCCGGGGGAGCTGTTTTTT. Looking up the rest from reference TRBV9 and TRBJ2-2 gives the full variable domain: DSGVTQTPKHLITATGQRVTLRCSPRSGDLSVYWYQQSLDQGLQFLIQYYNGEERAKGNILERFSAQQFPDLHSELNLSSLELGDSALYFCASSVAPQDPGELFFGEGSRLTVL.

The chain combines TRBV5-4 with TRBJ2-2; 9 bases are shared with TRBD2. This CDR3 comprises 15 residues. The germline gives CDR1 SGHNT, CDR2 YYREEE (reference sequence). V was pared by 0 bases and J by 4 bases, with 1 base of the junction left unmatched. CDR3 nucleotide sequence: TGTGCCAGCAGCTTGGGACTAGCGGTCACCGGGGAGCTGTTTTTT. Its translation is CASSLGLAVTGELFF. Based on the CDR3 plus reference TRBV5-4 and TRBJ2-2, the full variable domain is ETGVTQSPTHLIKTRGQQVTLRCSSQSGHNTVSWYQQALGQGPQFIFQYYREEENGRGNFPPRFSGLQFPNYSSELNVNALELDDSALYLCASSLGLAVTGELFFGEGSRLTVL.

The chain combines TRBV2 with TRBJ1-1; D unresolved. V lost 4 bases to trimming and J lost 0 bases, with 6 bases between them. Germline V gives CDR1 SNHLY, CDR2 FYNNEI. CDR3 length: 13 amino acids. CDR3 sequence: CASSVAMNTEAFF. As DNA, the CDR3 is TGTGCCAGCAGTGTGGCCATGAACACTGAAGCTTTCTTT. Drawing the rest from reference TRBV2 and TRBJ1-1, the complete variable domain is EPEVTQTPSHQVTQMGQEVILRCVPISNHLYFYWYRQILGQKVEFLVSFYNNEISEKSEIFDDQFSVERPDGSNFTLKIRSTKLEDSAMYFCASSVAMNTEAFFGQGTRLTVV.

The chain carries TRBV2 and TRBJ2-5, with TRBD2 identical over 11 bases. Germline loops: CDR1 SNHLY, CDR2 FYNNEI. The CDR3 length is 15 residues. V dropped 4 bases and J dropped 2; count of bases not matched to a gene: 3. CDR3 nucleotides: TGTGCCAGCAGTGGAACTAGCGGGAGTCAAGAGACCCAGTACTTC. Encoded protein: CASSGTSGSQETQYF.

The CDR3, as DNA: TGTGCCAGCAGCGAACATTTGCAGGGGAGAGCTTTCTTT. It encodes CASSEHLQGRAFF. V gene TRBV14 combines with J gene TRBJ1-1; perhaps TRBD1 as D (6 bases). The CDR3 is made up of 13 amino acids. Germline CDR1 SGHDN, CDR2 FVKESK. Trimming took 5 bases from V and 10 from J, leaving 17 bases between them.

The V gene is TRBV27, the J gene TRBJ2-7; TRBD2 agrees at 9 bases. Germline trimming cut 5 bases from V and 2 bases from J; bases unmatched to any gene: 19. CDR1 and CDR2 (germline): MNHEY, SMNVEV (reference sequence). This CDR3 has 19 amino acids. CDR3 nucleotide sequence: TGTGCCAGCAGTAAAAATAGCGGGAGTTACGTGTGGGTAACCTACGAGCAGTACTTC. Protein sequence: CASSKNSGSYVWVTYEQYF.

The genes are TRBV27 and TRBJ2-7; 9 bases agree with TRBD1. The germline V gene encodes CDR1 MNHEY and CDR2 SMNVEV (reference sequence). The CDR3 is 16 amino acids. J lost 6 bases, V lost 7 bases, and 16 bases had no gene match. In DNA form, the CDR3 reads TGTGCCAGCACCTCATCGGTGGGGGGACAGGGCCCCGAGCAGTACTTC. It encodes CASTSSVGGQGPEQYF.

The J gene is TRBJ1-1, the V gene TRBV29-1; 8 bases agree with TRBD1. The CDR3 is 13 amino acids. CDR1 and CDR2 from the germline V gene are SQVTM and ANQGSEA. V lost 6 bases to trimming and J lost 6 bases; unmatched junction nucleotides: 9. CDR3 in amino acids: CSVIQGGYAEAFF. In DNA form, the CDR3 reads TGCAGCGTAATACAGGGGGGGTACGCTGAAGCTTTCTTT. Full variable domain (missing parts from reference TRBV29-1 and TRBJ1-1): SAVISQKPSRDICQRGTSLTIQCQVDSQVTMMFWYRQQPGQSLTLIATANQGSEATYESGFVIDKFPISRPNLTFSTLTVSNMSPEDSSIYLCSVIQGGYAEAFFGQGTRLTVV.

The CDR3 is CASSQGWQPQHF. The DNA for the CDR3 is TGTGCCAGCAGTCAGGGTTGGCAGCCCCAGCATTTT. The J gene is TRBJ1-5, the V gene TRBV2, with TRBD1 as a possible D gene (5 bases). Trimming removed 5 bases from V and 7 bases from J, with 9 bases in between. Germline values: CDR1 SNHLY, CDR2 FYNNEI. The CDR3 sequence is 12 residues long.

The rearrangement uses TRBV6-5 and TRBJ1-2, with TRBD1 as a possible D gene (5 bases). V was clipped by 6 bases and J by 3 bases, with 14 bases between them. The V gene's germline CDR1 is MNHEY and CDR2 SVGAGI. The CDR3 length is 14 residues. CDR3 loop: CASRGSGGDYGYTF. DNA of the CDR3: TGTGCCAGCAGGGGGTCCGGGGGTGACTATGGCTACACCTTC.

This rearrangement joins TRBV7-2 to TRBJ2-5; 14 bases match TRBD2. The CDR3 is made up of 17 amino acids. The germline V gene encodes CDR1 SGHTA and CDR2 FQGNSA. J lost 5 bases, V lost 4 bases, and 9 bases had no gene match. In DNA, the CDR3 is TGTGCCAGCAGCTCCTACCCGGGACTAGCGGGAGTTGAGACCCAGTACTTC. Its protein product is CASSSYPGLAGVETQYF.